The source of this T cell receptor (beta chain) is a study of cytomegalovirus exposure and HLA in healthy donors. About the research overall: The same platform used for the 600 to 750 first-cohort repertoires was also used for the roughly 120 validation repertoires, as a later analysis reported.

Assay used: immunoSEQ multiplex PCR; TCRdb lists only in-frame clones, some missing. Of tens of thousands of clones listed, approximately 91% are singletons. Per the germline V gene, CDR1 is SGHAT and CDR2 is FQNNGV. CDR3 size: 15 residues. V lost 1 base, J lost 7 bases, and 7 bases stayed unmatched. Study observations and caveats: According to a later analysis, TCR clusters from the first cohort tended to co-occur in the roughly 130 validation repertoires.

Among the 120 or so subjects of the validation cohort, separate from the roughly 730-subject first cohort, were the donors. For this clone: The antigen remains unidentified.

The gene calls are TRBV11-2 and TRBJ1-3, with 7 bases aligning to TRBD1. The sample was PBMCs. The receptor was isolated from a man younger than 45 in good health and CMV-seronegative. CDR3 nucleotides: TGTGCCAGCAGCTTAGGGCATAGGGGGCGGAACACCATATATTTT. It specifies CASSLGHRGRNTIYF.